This record covers a single TCR beta chain. This entry is derived from a study of blood T cells in healthy people across ages. Through a sample-barcoded 5' primer and a J-beta primer mix, a second PCR was run for roughly 7 to 12 cycles. TCRdb processed the 5' RACE reads anew with MiXCR; each CDR3 protein has one entry. The repertoire has around 780,000 distinct CDR3 sequences, roughly 24% of them found once; the top ten carry over 2.5%. The CDR3 has 15 residues. V gave up 0 bases and J gave up 7 bases, with 16 bases separating them. Germline V lookup: CDR1 SGHRS, CDR2 YFSETQ. The data were also submitted as part of a second study, on T cells of mothers and their children.

The receptor was isolated from a boy younger than 18 in good health. This rearrangement joins TRBV5-1 to TRBJ2-5; possibly TRBD2 for D (5 bases). Sequencing was carried out using blood. CDR3 loop: CASSLEGRPRGTQYF. In DNA form, the CDR3 reads TGCGCCAGCAGCTTGGAGGGCCGCCCCCGGGGGACCCAGTACTTC.